These 25 T cell receptor beta chains were sequenced from one sample in a study of T cell clonality in common variable immunodeficiency. Whole-study results and caveats: In common variable immunodeficiency, TCR beta chains reportedly carried fewer deletions and N-nucleotide insertions.

Method: immunoSEQ multiplex PCR; TCRdb's copy keeps in-frame clones and lacks some. The specimen has more than 35,000 clones, none found just once. No antigen has been assigned to these receptors. Sequenced: peripheral blood mononuclear cells. The receptors here all came from a human donor with common variable immunodeficiency.

This clone was picked up a small number of times. The read stops 3 residues short of the end of the CDR3; the missing end is completed from the germline J gene. V is TRBV7-2 and J is TRBJ1-5; no definite D call. The ends were cut back, 0 bases at V and 6 bases at J, with 9 bases in the middle. This CDR3 has 14 amino acids. The germline V gene encodes CDR1 SGHTA and CDR2 FQGNSA. The sequenced CDR3 bases are TGTGCCAGCAGCTTAGCGTCCCGGTTTCAGCCC. This translates into CASSLASRFQP. The CDR3 in its entirety is CASSLASRFQPQHF.

This clone was recorded a few times. The CDR3 extends 3 residues past the end of the read, so its final part is completed from the germline J gene. This chain connects TRBV19 to TRBJ1-5; 8 nucleotides match TRBD1. After removal of 4 bases from V and 4 bases from J, the junction contained 6 bases not matched to a gene. Germline V gene data show CDR1 as LNHDA and CDR2 as SQIVND (reference sequence). The CDR3 runs to 15 residues. CDR3 residues: CASSTGGRDNQPQHF. Partial CDR3 DNA: TGTGCCAGTAGTACAGGGGGCAGGGATAATCAGCCC.

There are many counts of this clone. The CDR3 end is not reached by the read, which stops 3 residues before it; the germline J gene fills it in. The chain is built from TRBV13 and TRBJ1-2; 7 bases fit TRBD1. The germline gives CDR1 PRHDT, CDR2 FYEKMQ (reference sequence). V shed 5 bases and J 6 bases; nucleotides not matched to a gene: 12. The CDR3 is made up of 15 amino acids. The CDR3 spells CASSRRGEVFHGYTF. The covered CDR3 bases are TGTGCCAGCAGCCGCAGGGGGGAGGTATTTCATGGC.

This clone turned up a few times. The read is 3 residues too short to cover the CDR3 end, so that end is filled in from the germline J gene. J is TRBJ2-7 and V is TRBV7-6; 8 positions match TRBD1. Germline V lookup: CDR1 SGHVS, CDR2 FNYEAQ. The junction had 7 bases not matched to a gene; V was cut back by 5 bases and J by 4 bases. The CDR3 spans 14 residues. The sequenced CDR3 bases are TGTGCCAGCAGCACGGACAGGGCTGGGTACGAG. This translates into CASSTDRAGYE. The whole CDR3 region reads CASSTDRAGYEQYF. The whole variable domain, remainder taken from reference TRBV7-6 and TRBJ2-7, is GAGVSQSPRYKVTKRGQDVALRCDPISGHVSLYWYRQALGQGPEFLTYFNYEAQQDKSGLPNDRFSAERPEGSISTLTIQRTEQRDSAMYRCASSTDRAGYEQYFGPGTRLTVT.

As for this clone: The missing CDR3 end, 3 residues past where the read stops, is filled in from the germline J gene. The chain recombines TRBV20-1 with TRBJ2-5, with D perhaps TRBD1 (6 bases). Germline CDR1 and CDR2: DFQATT and SNEGSKA (reference sequence). V lost 3 bases and J 0 bases, leaving 8 bases between the germline ends. The CDR3 extends over 13 amino acids. The CDR3 loop reads CSASDRHQETQYF. The DNA read from the CDR3 is TGCAGTGCTAGCGACAGGCACCAAGAGACC.

This clone came up many times. The read comes to an end 3 residues before the CDR3 does, leaving the germline J gene to fill in the end. The chain couples TRBV20-1 to TRBJ1-1; a weak D match, TRBD1 (5 bases). Trimming cost V 3 bases and J 4 bases, with 9 bases left between them. The CDR3 is 12 amino acids. Germline CDR1 reads DFQATT; CDR2 reads SNEGSKA (reference sequence). CDR3 bases read: TGCAGTGCTAGGGGGGGGAGCACTGAA. This codes for CSARGGSTE. The whole CDR3 is CSARGGSTEAFF.

Of note for this clone: The read finishes 3 residues shy of the CDR3 end, and the germline J gene is used to complete it. This sample includes further DNA sequences coding for the same CDR3. This chain joins TRBV18 and TRBJ1-2, with TRBD1 identical over 7 bases. CDR1 and CDR2 from the germline V gene are KGHSH and LQKENI. The V and J ends lost 6 bases and 4 bases, in that order; junction bases with no gene match: 11. This CDR3 region has 15 residues. Partial CDR3 DNA: TGTGCCAGCTCGCCAGCCTGGGGACAGCTCTATGGC. It specifies CASSPAWGQLYG. The complete CDR3 protein is CASSPAWGQLYGYTF.

This clone was detected only a few times. The read falls 3 residues short of the CDR3 end, and the missing part is taken from the germline J gene. The rearrangement uses TRBV2 and TRBJ2-7, with 8 positions matching TRBD2. The CDR3 is 15 amino acids. Germline V gives CDR1 SNHLY, CDR2 FYNNEI. V lost 2 bases, J lost 6 bases, and 9 bases stayed unmatched. The CDR3 region is CASSETGLASSEQYF. The covered CDR3 bases are TGTGCCAGCAGTGAAACAGGACTAGCTTCTTCCGAG. Full variable domain (missing parts from reference TRBV2 and TRBJ2-7): EPEVTQTPSHQVTQMGQEVILRCVPISNHLYFYWYRQILGQKVEFLVSFYNNEISEKSEIFDDQFSVERPDGSNFTLKIRSTKLEDSAMYFCASSETGLASSEQYFGPGTRLTVT.

This clone has at least ten counts. The read ends 3 residues early relative to the CDR3; the germline J gene fills the gap. The rearrangement uses TRBV6-1 and TRBJ1-5; no reliable D call. The CDR3 is 13 amino acids. Trimming pared 0 bases from V and 6 bases from J, leaving 6 bases between. Looked up from germline, CDR1 is MNHNS and CDR2 is SASEGT. The sequenced CDR3 bases are TGTGCCAGCAGTGAAGCCTCCGGTCAGCCC. This gives the protein CASSEASGQP. The whole CDR3 reads CASSEASGQPQHF.

This clone showed up many times. The read terminates 3 residues ahead of where the CDR3 ends, so the germline J gene completes it. The chain links TRBV20-1 to TRBJ1-5; D perhaps matches TRBD1 (5 bases). CDR1 is DFQATT and CDR2 is SNEGSKA in the germline V gene (reference sequence). This CDR3 contains 13 residues. V was shortened by 3 bases and J by 6 bases, with 12 bases between the two germline ends. The CDR3: CSARRGSGQPQHF. The CDR3 bases that were read are TGCAGTGCTAGGCGGGGGAGCGGTCAGCCC.

As to this clone: The read comes to an end 3 residues before the CDR3 does, leaving the germline J gene to fill in the end. The V and J genes are TRBV30 and TRBJ1-4; possible D gene TRBD1, 5 bases. V was shortened by 3 bases and J by 8 bases, with 19 bases between the two germline ends. Germline-derived CDR1 and CDR2 are GTSNPN and SVGIG (reference sequence). The CDR3 has 15 residues. The part of the CDR3 DNA that was read is TGTGCCTGGAGGTCGTCAGGGTACGGTGCGGAAAAA. This codes for CAWRSSGYGAEK. The full CDR3 sequence reads CAWRSSGYGAEKLFF. Variable domain in full (rest from reference TRBV30 and TRBJ1-4): SQTIHQWPATLVQPVGSPLSLECTVEGTSNPNLYWYRQAAGRGLQLLFYSVGIGQISSEVPQNLSASRPQDRQFILSSKKLLLSDSGFYLCAWRSSGYGAEKLFFGSGTQLSVL.

This clone showed up just a few times. The read stops 3 residues short of the end of the CDR3; the missing end is completed from the germline J gene. This chain joins TRBV7-9 and TRBJ2-7, with TRBD1 matching over 9 bases. This CDR3 is 15 amino acids long. The germline V gene encodes CDR1 SEHNR and CDR2 FQNEAQ (reference sequence). Germline trimming cut 6 bases from V and 6 bases from J; bases unmatched to any gene: 12. Incomplete CDR3 DNA: TGTGCCAGCAGGGGGGGGGACAGGGAGATCGGCGAG. The encoded protein is CASRGGDREIGE. The full CDR3 reads CASRGGDREIGEQYF.

This clone was observed at least ten times. The CDR3 is cut off 3 residues early in the read; its end comes from the germline J gene. This sequence joins TRBV7-3 and TRBJ2-1, with TRBD2 identical over 8 bases. The CDR3 has 16 amino acids. CDR1 and CDR2 from the germline V gene are SGHTA and FQGTGA. The junction had 10 bases not matched to a gene; V was cut back by 5 bases and J by 4 bases. The CDR3 bases that were read are TGTGCCAGCAGCGCGACCCGACTAGCGAGGTACAATGAG. Translated: CASSATRLARYNE. The CDR3 reads in full as CASSATRLARYNEQFF.

This clone showed up just a few times. The read terminates 3 residues ahead of where the CDR3 ends, so the germline J gene completes it. The rearrangement joins TRBV7-9 to TRBJ2-7; D might be TRBD2 (5 bases). Germline-derived CDR1 and CDR2 are SEHNR and FQNEAQ (reference sequence). This CDR3 is 15 amino acids long. Trimming pared 4 bases from V and 3 bases from J, leaving 16 bases between. Partial CDR3 DNA: TGTGCCAGCAGCTACCCCCCGCTCGGGGTCTACGAG. Its translation: CASSYPPLGVYE. The full CDR3 is CASSYPPLGVYEQYF.

A word on this clone: Read data end 3 residues before the CDR3 end; the end is taken from the germline J gene. This chain uses TRBV2 with TRBJ2-1; no reliable D call. Germline values: CDR1 SNHLY, CDR2 FYNNEI. The CDR3 has 15 residues. Trimming cost V 4 bases and J 7 bases, with 17 bases left between them. CDR3 sequence reads: CASSGGRARGNEQFF. Partial CDR3 DNA: TGTGCCAGCAGTGGTGGTAGGGCACGTGGTAATGAG.

About this clone: The CDR3 end lies 3 residues beyond the end of the read and is filled in from the germline J gene. The chain combines TRBV18 with TRBJ1-1, with TRBD1 matching over 7 bases. Germline loops: CDR1 KGHSH, CDR2 LQKENI. Trimming took 6 bases from V and 4 from J; bases not matched to a gene: 14. CDR3 length: 16 residues. CDR3 DNA, as far as it was read: TGTGCCAGCTCTCTCATCGGAGGCCAGGGGGGCACTGAA. It encodes CASSLIGGQGGTE. The CDR3 in its entirety is CASSLIGGQGGTEAFF. Supplemented by reference TRBV18 and TRBJ1-1, the full variable domain reads NAGVMQNPRHLVRRRGQEARLRCSPMKGHSHVYWYRQLPEEGLKFMVYLQKENIIDESGMPKERFSAEFPKEGPSILRIQQVVRGDSAAYFCASSLIGGQGGTEAFFGQGTRLTVV.

This clone was recorded many times. The missing CDR3 end, 3 residues past where the read stops, is filled in from the germline J gene. The J gene is TRBJ1-5, the V gene TRBV19; TRBD1 aligns across 7 bases. The ends lost 6 bases at V and 6 bases at J; junction bases unmatched: 8. Germline CDR1 LNHDA, CDR2 SQIVND (reference sequence). This CDR3 has 14 amino acids. The DNA read from the CDR3 is TGTGCCAGTAGGACGACAGGGCCCGGTCAGCCC. The encoded protein is CASRTTGPGQP. The entire CDR3 sequence reads CASRTTGPGQPQHF.

This clone was recorded many times. Read data end 3 residues before the CDR3 end; the end is taken from the germline J gene. V is TRBV20-1 and J is TRBJ2-7; D call uncertain. Germline V CDR1 and CDR2: DFQATT, SNEGSKA (reference sequence). V lost 3 bases and J lost 6, with 21 bases in between. The CDR3 spans 15 residues. CDR3 protein: CSASATTYNPGEQYF. The CDR3 DNA, read in part, is TGCAGTGCTAGCGCTACGACTTATAATCCGGGCGAG.

The sample holds a few counts of this clone. The read stops 3 residues short of the end of the CDR3; the missing end is completed from the germline J gene. The gene calls are TRBV30 and TRBJ2-1; unclear D gene. Germline loops: CDR1 GTSNPN, CDR2 SVGIG (reference sequence). The length of the CDR3 is 15 residues. V was pared by 3 bases and J by 1 base, with 13 bases between. CDR3 bases read: TGTGCCTGGAGCGCCCCGACTGTGTCCTACAATGAG. As protein: CAWSAPTVSYNE. In full, the CDR3 reads CAWSAPTVSYNEQFF.

Comments on this clone: The sequence runs out 3 residues before the end of the CDR3; the remainder is reconstructed from the germline J gene. J is TRBJ2-1 and V is TRBV11-3; no firm D call. The CDR3 sequence is 12 residues long. Trimming took 3 bases from V and 5 from J, leaving 5 bases between them. Germline CDR1 and CDR2: SGHNT and YENEEA. CDR3 sequence: CASSFRDNEQFF. The covered CDR3 bases are TGTGCCAGCAGCTTTCGGGACAATGAG.

This clone was recorded a few times. CDR3 in amino acids: CASRPGGRTNEKLFF. The sequenced part of the CDR3 DNA is TGTGCCAGCAGGCCCGGGGGGCGGACGAATGAAAAA. This sequence joins TRBV11-2 and TRBJ1-4, with D possibly TRBD1 on 6 matching bases. The read ends 3 residues early relative to the CDR3; the germline J gene fills the gap. The CDR3 runs to 15 residues. Trimming left V 6 bases short and J 5 bases short, with 16 bases between. Germline V gene lookup returns CDR1 SGHAT and CDR2 FQNNGV.

This clone has at least ten counts. The read stops 3 residues short of the end of the CDR3; the missing end is completed from the germline J gene. V is TRBV18 and J is TRBJ2-7; 7 bases fit TRBD1. Germline lookup yields CDR1 KGHSH and CDR2 LQKENI. CDR3 length: 13 amino acids. V trimming: 6 bases; J trimming: 5 bases; junction bases outside the gene matches: 7. The covered CDR3 bases are TGTGCCAGCTCGTCACTTACAGGGGACGAG. Its protein product is CASSSLTGDE. The complete CDR3 sequence is CASSSLTGDEQYF.

This clone was seen repeatedly, ten times or more. The read stops 3 residues short of the end of the CDR3; the missing end is completed from the germline J gene. The chain employs TRBV23-1 and TRBJ2-5; TRBD1 aligns across 8 bases. TRBV23-1 is reported as an ORF; its role is uncertain. Germline trimming cut 1 base from V and 5 bases from J; bases unmatched to any gene: 15. The CDR3 spans 18 residues. This chain's CDR3 is CASSQYKKDRGSQETQYF. CDR3 DNA (partial): TGCGCCAGCAGTCAATATAAGAAAGACAGGGGCTCCCAGGAGACC.

The table lists this clone with many counts. The sequenced fragment ends 3 residues before the CDR3 boundary, so the rest is inferred from the germline J gene. The rearrangement joins TRBV18 to TRBJ1-4; the D is unclear. The V gene lost 2 bases and the J gene lost 7 bases, with 8 bases spanning the gap. The CDR3 runs to 13 residues. The germline V gene encodes CDR1 KGHSH and CDR2 LQKENI. Partial CDR3 DNA: TGTGCCAGCTCACCAGGGCAGCTTGAAAAA. Protein sequence: CASSPGQLEK. The full CDR3 sequence reads CASSPGQLEKLFF.

Comment on this clone: The CDR3 is cut off 3 residues early in the read; its end comes from the germline J gene. V and J are TRBV7-8 and TRBJ1-1, with 7 bases fitting TRBD1. Per germline, CDR1 SGHVS and CDR2 FQNEAQ. This CDR3 is 14 amino acids long. The trim removed 3 bases at V and 1 base at J, leaving 2 bases unmatched. The CDR3: CASSLRQGNTEAFF. The covered CDR3 bases are TGTGCCAGCAGCTTGCGACAGGGGAACACTGAA.